This TCR beta chain was found in a study of T cells in Graves' hyperthyroidism and ophthalmopathy. TCR beta CDR3 region amplification was performed from RNA transcripts. When the TCR CDR3 underwent first-round RT-PCR, the HTBI primer set was used. TCRdb analysed the multiplex PCR reads with MiXCR anew, one entry per CDR3 protein. Among about 840,000 distinct CDR3 sequences listed, around 38% were seen once. In this sample, this clonotype turned up a few times. V dropped 8 bases and J dropped 12 bases, with 8 bases sitting between them. Per the germline V gene, CDR1 is MNHEY and CDR2 is SVGAGI. The CDR3 spans 10 residues.

The source is a man between 18 and 29 years old with Graves' hyperthyroidism. This chain uses TRBV6-5 with TRBJ1-6; D is ambiguous. The sequenced sample was blood. CDR3 loop: CASLRKPLHF. The CDR3, as DNA: TGTGCCAGCCTTCGTAAACCCCTCCACTTT.